This T cell receptor (beta chain) came from a study of blood T cell repertoires in COVID-19. Study as a whole: Whether acute or convalescent, the COVID-19 samples came from the United States, Italy and Spain. PBMCs, B-cell-depleted T cells, or T cells provided the cDNA or gDNA that made up the material.

Assay used: immunoSEQ multiplex PCR; TCRdb lists only in-frame clones, some missing. The sample includes tens of thousands of clones, just under 90% of them seen just once. Germline V lookup: CDR1 MNHNY, CDR2 SVGAGI (reference sequence). The length of the CDR3 is 15 residues. Trimming pared 1 base from V and 4 bases from J, leaving 13 bases between. The material sequenced was peripheral blood. The sequence was collected from a woman aged 55-75 years with COVID-19, enrolled during active disease. The chain combines TRBV6-6 with TRBJ1-1; D is possibly TRBD1 (6 bases). CDR3 bases: TGTGCCAGCAGTTACTTACGGGACATGAGCACTGAAGCTTTCTTT. Amino acids: CASSYLRDMSTEAFF.